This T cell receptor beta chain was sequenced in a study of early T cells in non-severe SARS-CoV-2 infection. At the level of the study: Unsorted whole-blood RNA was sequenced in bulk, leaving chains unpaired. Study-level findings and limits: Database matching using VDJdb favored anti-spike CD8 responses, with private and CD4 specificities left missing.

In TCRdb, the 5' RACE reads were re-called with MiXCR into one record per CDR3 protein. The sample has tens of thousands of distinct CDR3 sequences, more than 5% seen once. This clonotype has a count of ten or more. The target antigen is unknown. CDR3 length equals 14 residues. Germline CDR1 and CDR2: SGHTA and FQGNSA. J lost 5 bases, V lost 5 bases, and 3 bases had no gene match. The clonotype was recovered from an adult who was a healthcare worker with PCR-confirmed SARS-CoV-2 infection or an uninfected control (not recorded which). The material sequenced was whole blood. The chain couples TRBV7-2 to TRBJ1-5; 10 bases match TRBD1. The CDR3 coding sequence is TGTGCCAGCAGCCTGACAGGGGGCGATCAGCCCCAGCATTTT. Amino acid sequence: CASSLTGGDQPQHF.